The present TCR beta chain was sequenced within a study of technical replicates of blood from a few donors. Profiled with immunoSEQ multiplex PCR; TCRdb holds only in-frame clones, not every one. The sample records just under 100,000 clones, 95% being singletons. CDR1 and CDR2 from the germline V gene are MNHNY and SVGAGI (reference sequence). The CDR3 is made up of 15 amino acids. The junction had 5 bases not matched to a gene; V was cut back by 5 bases and J by 2 bases. This receptor was obtained from a human donor in good health. This rearrangement joins TRBV6-6 to TRBJ2-1; 8 bases line up with TRBD2. The sample comprised T cells isolated from PBMCs. CDR3 protein: CASSPVAGTYNEQFF. The CDR3 coding sequence is TGTGCCAGCAGTCCTGTAGCGGGAACCTACAATGAGCAGTTCTTC.